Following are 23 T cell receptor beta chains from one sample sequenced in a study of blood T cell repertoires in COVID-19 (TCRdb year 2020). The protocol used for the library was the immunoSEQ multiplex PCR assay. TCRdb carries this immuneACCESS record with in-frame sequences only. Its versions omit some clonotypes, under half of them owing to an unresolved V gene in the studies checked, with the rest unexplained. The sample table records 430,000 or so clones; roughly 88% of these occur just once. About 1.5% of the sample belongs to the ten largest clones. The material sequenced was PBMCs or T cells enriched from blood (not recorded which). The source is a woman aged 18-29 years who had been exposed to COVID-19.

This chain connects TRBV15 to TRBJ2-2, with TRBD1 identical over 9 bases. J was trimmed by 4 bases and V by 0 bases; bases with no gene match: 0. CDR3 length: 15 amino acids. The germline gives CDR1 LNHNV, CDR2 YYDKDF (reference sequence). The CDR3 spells CATSREQGATGELFF. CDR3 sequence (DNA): TGTGCCACCAGCAGAGAACAGGGGGCCACCGGGGAGCTGTTTTTT.

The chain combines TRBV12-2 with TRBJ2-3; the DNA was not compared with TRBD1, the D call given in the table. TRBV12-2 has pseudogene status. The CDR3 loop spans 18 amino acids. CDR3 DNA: TGTGCAAGTCGCCCCCGGAGCGGACAGGGAAGTCCCACAGATACGCAGTATTTT. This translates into CASRPRSGQGSPTDTQYF.

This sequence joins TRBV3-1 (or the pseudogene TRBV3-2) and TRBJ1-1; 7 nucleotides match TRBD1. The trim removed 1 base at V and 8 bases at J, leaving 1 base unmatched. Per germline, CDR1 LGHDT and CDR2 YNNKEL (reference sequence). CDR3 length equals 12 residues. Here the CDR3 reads CASSQARGEAFF. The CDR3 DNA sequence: TGTGCCAGCAGCCAAGCCAGGGGGGAAGCTTTCTTT.

CDR3 coding DNA: TGTGCCAGCAGTCCCTCGGGGGGGAATCAGCCCCAGCATTTT. This encodes CASSPSGGNQPQHF. The chain couples TRBV28 to TRBJ1-5, with a weak D call TRBD1 (5 bases). V was clipped by 5 bases and J by 4 bases, with 12 bases between them. Germline loops: CDR1 MDHEN, CDR2 SYDVKM. The CDR3 consists of 14 residues.

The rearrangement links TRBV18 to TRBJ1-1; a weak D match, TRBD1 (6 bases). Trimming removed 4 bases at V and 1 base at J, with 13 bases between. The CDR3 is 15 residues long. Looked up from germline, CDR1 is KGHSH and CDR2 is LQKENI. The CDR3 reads CASSLSGTQNTEAFF. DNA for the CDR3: TGTGCCAGCTCACTTTCCGGGACACAGAACACTGAAGCTTTCTTT.

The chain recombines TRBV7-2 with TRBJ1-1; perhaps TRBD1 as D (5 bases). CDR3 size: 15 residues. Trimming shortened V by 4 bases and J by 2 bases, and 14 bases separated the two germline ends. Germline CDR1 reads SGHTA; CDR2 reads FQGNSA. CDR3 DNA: TGTGCCAGCAGCTCTACCGGGACTAGAAACACTGAAGCTTTCTTT. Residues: CASSSTGTRNTEAFF.

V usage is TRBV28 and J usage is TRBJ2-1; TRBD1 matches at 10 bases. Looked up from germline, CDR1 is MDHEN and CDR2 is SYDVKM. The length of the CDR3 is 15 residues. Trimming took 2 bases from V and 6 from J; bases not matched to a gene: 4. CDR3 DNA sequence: TGTGCCAGCAGTTTAACCCGGGACAGGGGCAATGAGCAGTTCTTC. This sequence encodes CASSLTRDRGNEQFF.

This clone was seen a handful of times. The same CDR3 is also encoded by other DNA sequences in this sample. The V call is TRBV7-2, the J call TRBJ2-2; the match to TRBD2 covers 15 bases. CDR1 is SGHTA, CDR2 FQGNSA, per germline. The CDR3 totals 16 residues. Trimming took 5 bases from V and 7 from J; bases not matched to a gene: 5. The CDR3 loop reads CASSPGLAGGFGELFF. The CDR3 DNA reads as TGTGCCAGCAGCCCCGGACTAGCGGGAGGGTTCGGGGAGCTGTTTTTT.

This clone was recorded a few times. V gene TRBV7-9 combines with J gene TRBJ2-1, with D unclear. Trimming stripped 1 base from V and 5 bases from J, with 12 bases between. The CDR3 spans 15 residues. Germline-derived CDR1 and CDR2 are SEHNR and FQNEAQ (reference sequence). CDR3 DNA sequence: TGTGCCAGCAGCTTAGTGGCAGGTCTCAACAATGAGCAGTTCTTC. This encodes CASSLVAGLNNEQFF.

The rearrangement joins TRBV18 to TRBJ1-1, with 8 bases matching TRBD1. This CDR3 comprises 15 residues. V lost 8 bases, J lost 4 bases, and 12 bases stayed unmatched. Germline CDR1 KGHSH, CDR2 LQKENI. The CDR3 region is CASQPQGGIRTEAFF. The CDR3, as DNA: TGTGCCAGCCAACCACAGGGGGGGATTCGCACTGAAGCTTTCTTT.

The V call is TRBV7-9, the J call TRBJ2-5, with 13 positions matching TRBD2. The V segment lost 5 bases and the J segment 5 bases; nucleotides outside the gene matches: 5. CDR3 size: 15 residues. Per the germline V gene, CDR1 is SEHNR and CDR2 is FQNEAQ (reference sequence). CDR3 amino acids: CASSGLAGAEETQYF. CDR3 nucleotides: TGTGCCAGCAGCGGACTAGCGGGGGCCGAGGAGACCCAGTACTTC.

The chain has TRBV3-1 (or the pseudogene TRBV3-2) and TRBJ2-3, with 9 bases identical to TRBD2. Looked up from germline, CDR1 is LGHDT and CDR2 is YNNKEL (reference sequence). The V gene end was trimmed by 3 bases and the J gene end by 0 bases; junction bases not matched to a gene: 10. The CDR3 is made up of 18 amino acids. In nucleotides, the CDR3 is TGTGCCAGCAGCCAGTCGTATACTAGCGGGTATAGCACAGATACGCAGTATTTT. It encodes CASSQSYTSGYSTDTQYF.

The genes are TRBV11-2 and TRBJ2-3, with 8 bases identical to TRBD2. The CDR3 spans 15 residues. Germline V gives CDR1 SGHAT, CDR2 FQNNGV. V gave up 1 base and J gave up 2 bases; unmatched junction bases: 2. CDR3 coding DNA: TGTGCCAGCAGCTTAGGCGGGGGGCCCACAGATACGCAGTATTTT. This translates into CASSLGGGPTDTQYF.

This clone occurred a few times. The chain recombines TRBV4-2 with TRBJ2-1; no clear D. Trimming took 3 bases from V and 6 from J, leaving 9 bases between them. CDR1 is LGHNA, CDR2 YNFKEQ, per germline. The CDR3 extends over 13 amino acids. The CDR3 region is CASSQQIFNEQFF. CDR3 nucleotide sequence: TGTGCCAGCAGCCAGCAGATATTCAATGAGCAGTTCTTC.

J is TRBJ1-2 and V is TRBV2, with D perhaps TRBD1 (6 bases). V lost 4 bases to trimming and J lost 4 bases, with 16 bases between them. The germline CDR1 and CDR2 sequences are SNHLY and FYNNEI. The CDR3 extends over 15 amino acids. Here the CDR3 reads CASSGLWTEAYGYTF. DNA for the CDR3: TGTGCCAGCAGTGGTCTTTGGACAGAGGCCTATGGCTACACCTTC. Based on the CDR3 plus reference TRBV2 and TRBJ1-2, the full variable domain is EPEVTQTPSHQVTQMGQEVILRCVPISNHLYFYWYRQILGQKVEFLVSFYNNEISEKSEIFDDQFSVERPDGSNFTLKIRSTKLEDSAMYFCASSGLWTEAYGYTFGSGTRLTVV.

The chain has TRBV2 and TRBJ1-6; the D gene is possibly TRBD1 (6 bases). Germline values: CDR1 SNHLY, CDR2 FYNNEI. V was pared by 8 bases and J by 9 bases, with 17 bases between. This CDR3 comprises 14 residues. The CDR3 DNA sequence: TGTGCCAGCGTCACAGGGAATAGGGGTTCACCCCTCCACTTT. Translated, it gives CASVTGNRGSPLHF.

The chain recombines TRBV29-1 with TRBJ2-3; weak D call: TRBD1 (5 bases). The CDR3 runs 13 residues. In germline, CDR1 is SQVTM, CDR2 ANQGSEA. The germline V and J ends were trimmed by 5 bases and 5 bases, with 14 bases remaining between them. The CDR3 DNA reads TGCAGCGTTTTAGGGGCAGATGGAGATACGCAGTATTTT. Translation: CSVLGADGDTQYF.

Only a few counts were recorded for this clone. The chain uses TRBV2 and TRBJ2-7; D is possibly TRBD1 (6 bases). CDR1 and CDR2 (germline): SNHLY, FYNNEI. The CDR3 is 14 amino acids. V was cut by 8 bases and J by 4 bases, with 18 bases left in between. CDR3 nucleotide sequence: TGTGCCAGCGGGGAACAGGGCCAGTGGTACGAGCAGTACTTC. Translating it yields CASGEQGQWYEQYF.

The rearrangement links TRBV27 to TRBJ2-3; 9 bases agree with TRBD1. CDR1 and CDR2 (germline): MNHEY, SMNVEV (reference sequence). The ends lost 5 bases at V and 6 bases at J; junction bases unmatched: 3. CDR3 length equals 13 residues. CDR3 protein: CASSATGGDTQYF. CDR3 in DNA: TGTGCCAGCAGTGCCACAGGGGGCGATACGCAGTATTTT.

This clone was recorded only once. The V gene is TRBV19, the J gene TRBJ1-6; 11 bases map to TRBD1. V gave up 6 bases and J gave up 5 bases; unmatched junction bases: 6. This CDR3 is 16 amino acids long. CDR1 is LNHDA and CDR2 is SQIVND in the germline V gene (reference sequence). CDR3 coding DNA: TGTGCCAGTAGGACCGGGGGACAGGGGGATAATTCACCCCTCCACTTT. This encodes CASRTGGQGDNSPLHF.

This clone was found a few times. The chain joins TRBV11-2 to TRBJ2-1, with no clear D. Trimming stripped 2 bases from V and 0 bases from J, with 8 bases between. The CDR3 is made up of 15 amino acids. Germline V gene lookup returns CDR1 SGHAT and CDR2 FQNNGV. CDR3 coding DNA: TGTGCCAGCAGCTTATTACCTAGCTCCTACAATGAGCAGTTCTTC. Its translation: CASSLLPSSYNEQFF. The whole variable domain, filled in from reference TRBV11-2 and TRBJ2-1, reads EAGVAQSPRYKIIEKRQSVAFWCNPISGHATLYWYQQILGQGPKLLIQFQNNGVVDDSQLPKDRFSAERLKGVDSTLKIQPAKLEDSAVYLCASSLLPSSYNEQFFGPGTRLTVL.

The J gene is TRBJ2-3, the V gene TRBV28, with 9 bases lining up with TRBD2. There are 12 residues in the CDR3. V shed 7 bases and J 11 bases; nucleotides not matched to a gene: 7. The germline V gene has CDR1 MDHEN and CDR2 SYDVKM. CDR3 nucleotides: TGTGCCAGCACCGCGGGAGGGCCTGTGCAGTATTTT. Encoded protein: CASTAGGPVQYF.

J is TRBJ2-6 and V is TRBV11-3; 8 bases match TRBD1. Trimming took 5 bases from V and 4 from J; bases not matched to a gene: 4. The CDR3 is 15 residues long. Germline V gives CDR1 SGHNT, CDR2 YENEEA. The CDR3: CASSPGGYGANVLTF. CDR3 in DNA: TGTGCCAGCAGCCCAGGGGGCTACGGGGCCAACGTCCTGACTTTC.